The 18 T cell receptor beta chains presented below share a single source sample, sequenced in a study of cytomegalovirus exposure and HLA in healthy donors. Amplification used 60 Vbeta primers and 13 Jbeta primers. Assay used: immunoSEQ multiplex PCR; TCRdb lists only in-frame clones, some missing. The repertoire holds about 130,000 clones, with approximately 80% as singletons. Source material: PBMCs. The receptors come from a young man in good health and CMV-seropositive.

This rearrangement joins TRBV19 to TRBJ1-5; the match to TRBD1 covers 7 bases. Germline-derived CDR1 and CDR2 are LNHDA and SQIVND (reference sequence). The CDR3 runs to 14 residues. V was pared by 9 bases and J by 4 bases, with 9 bases of the junction left unmatched. The CDR3 DNA reads TGTGCCAGCTCCCGACAGGGATATAATCAGCCCCAGCATTTT. It encodes CASSRQGYNQPQHF.

The rearrangement joins TRBV28 to TRBJ2-7; 7 bases match TRBD1. This CDR3 is 21 amino acids long. The V gene end was trimmed by 3 bases and the J gene end by 0 bases; junction bases not matched to a gene: 23. The germline gives CDR1 MDHEN, CDR2 SYDVKM. In nucleotides, the CDR3 is TGTGCCAGCAGTTTCCCTGCAAAAGGCCCTCTAGGGGGCCGAAGCTCCTACGAGCAGTACTTC. Translating it yields CASSFPAKGPLGGRSSYEQYF.

This clone was counted once. The chain uses TRBV19 and TRBJ1-1; no clear D gene. CDR1 is LNHDA, CDR2 SQIVND, per germline (reference sequence). Trimming shortened V by 6 bases and J by 2 bases, and 13 bases separated the two germline ends. This CDR3 has 14 residues. The CDR3 DNA sequence: TGTGCCAGTAGCTTGGCAGGCTTCAACACTGAAGCTTTCTTT. This codes for CASSLAGFNTEAFF.

This rearrangement joins TRBV6-4 to TRBJ1-1; a weak D match, TRBD1 (5 bases). Trimming removed 2 bases from V and 4 bases from J, with 5 bases in between. The CDR3 has 12 amino acids. Per germline, CDR1 MRHNA and CDR2 SNTAGT. The DNA for the CDR3 is TGTGCCAGCAGTGACAGGGGCACTGAAGCTTTCTTT. The encoded protein is CASSDRGTEAFF.

The J gene is TRBJ1-2, the V gene TRBV4-1, with 7 bases that match TRBD1. Germline CDR1 reads MGHRA; CDR2 reads YSYEKL. The CDR3 is 16 residues long. V shed 0 bases, J shed 6 bases, and the junction held 10 bases outside the gene matches. Written as DNA, the CDR3 is TGCGCCAGCAGCCAAGAGACGGGACAGAAGCTTGATGGCTACACCTTC. It yields the protein CASSQETGQKLDGYTF.

CDR3 sequence: CASGLNRGTAVTDTQYF. Written as DNA, the CDR3 is TGTGCTAGTGGTTTGAATAGAGGGACAGCGGTCACAGATACGCAGTATTTT. The genes are TRBV12-5 and TRBJ2-3, with 7 bases fitting TRBD1. The V segment lost 2 bases and the J segment 2 bases; nucleotides outside the gene matches: 10. This CDR3 spans 17 amino acids. Per germline, CDR1 LGHNT and CDR2 FRNRAP. The full variable domain, its missing parts supplied by reference TRBV12-5 and TRBJ2-3, is DARVTQTPRHKVTEMGQEVTMRCQPILGHNTVFWYRQTMMQGLELLAYFRNRAPLDDSGMPKDRFSAEMPDATLATLKIQPSEPRDSAVYFCASGLNRGTAVTDTQYFGPGTRLTVL.

The J gene is TRBJ1-6, the V gene TRBV27; 10 bases line up with TRBD1. Germline V gene lookup returns CDR1 MNHEY and CDR2 SMNVEV (reference sequence). With 6 bases clipped from V and 6 bases from J, the junction kept 5 bases outside the gene matches. The CDR3 is 15 residues long. Written as DNA, the CDR3 is TGTGCCAGCAGCGATGGGACAGGGGTTAATTCACCCCTCCACTTT. Amino acids: CASSDGTGVNSPLHF.

The chain carries TRBV6-5 and TRBJ1-2, with 8 positions matching TRBD1. The CDR3 has 12 residues. Germline loops: CDR1 MNHEY, CDR2 SVGAGI. The V gene end was trimmed by 7 bases and the J gene end by 7 bases; junction bases not matched to a gene: 5. CDR3 protein: CASTQDRAGYTF. CDR3 nucleotides: TGTGCCAGCACTCAGGACAGGGCTGGCTACACCTTC.

This clone appeared once. The chain combines TRBV6-1 with TRBJ2-7; D possibly corresponds to TRBD1 (6 bases). This CDR3 has 14 amino acids. V dropped 1 base and J dropped 2 bases, with 9 bases sitting between them. Germline V CDR1 and CDR2: MNHNS, SASEGT. The CDR3 loop is CASSEDRVAYEQYF. The CDR3 nucleotides are TGTGCCAGCAGTGAAGACAGGGTGGCCTACGAGCAGTACTTC.

The V call is TRBV2, the J call TRBJ2-5; tentative D call: TRBD2 (6 bases). The germline V gene has CDR1 SNHLY and CDR2 FYNNEI. The CDR3 sequence is 12 residues long. Deletions cut 6 bases from V and 5 bases from J, with 10 bases between. CDR3 DNA: TGTGCCAGCAGCAGGGACTCGGAGACCCAGTACTTC. Amino acids: CASSRDSETQYF.

The count of this clone is one. The V call is TRBV6-5, the J call TRBJ2-7; unclear D gene. The CDR3 spans 13 residues. Germline V gene lookup returns CDR1 MNHEY and CDR2 SVGAGI. V lost 0 bases and J lost 3, with 6 bases in between. DNA for the CDR3: TGTGCCAGCAGTTACTCGGCAGGCTACGAGCAGTACTTC. It is translated as CASSYSAGYEQYF.

The rearrangement uses TRBV11-2 and TRBJ2-5, with a weak D call TRBD2 (7 bases). The germline CDR1 and CDR2 sequences are SGHAT and FQNNGV. CDR3 length equals 18 residues. Trimming cost V 4 bases and J 9 bases, with 30 bases left between them. This chain's CDR3 is CASSSRGGRAGQDRAQYF. CDR3 nucleotide sequence: TGTGCCAGCAGCTCTAGGGGGGGACGGGCGGGCCAAGACCGGGCCCAGTACTTC.

This chain connects TRBV7-2 to TRBJ2-1; 7 positions match TRBD2. V gave up 5 bases and J gave up 3 bases; unmatched junction bases: 1. The CDR3 length is 13 residues. CDR1 SGHTA and CDR2 FQGNSA come from the germline V gene. Here the CDR3 reads CASSRDYYNEQFF. The DNA of the CDR3 is TGTGCCAGCAGCCGGGACTACTACAATGAGCAGTTCTTC.

The chain's CDR3 is CASSEWATYEQYF. CDR3 coding DNA: TGTGCCAGCAGTGAATGGGCAACCTACGAGCAGTACTTC. The rearrangement joins TRBV6-5 to TRBJ2-7; D gene uncertain. The germline gives CDR1 MNHEY, CDR2 SVGAGI. The CDR3 has 13 residues. V lost 5 bases and J 2 bases, leaving 10 bases between the germline ends.

The V gene is TRBV6-1, the J gene TRBJ2-7; D call uncertain. V lost 7 bases and J 5 bases, leaving 21 bases between the germline ends. CDR1 is MNHNS and CDR2 is SASEGT in the germline V gene. CDR3 length equals 15 residues. CDR3 in amino acids: CASTHGRRRKDEQYF. CDR3 nucleotide sequence: TGTGCCAGCACCCATGGAAGGAGACGGAAGGACGAGCAGTACTTC.

This clone was recorded only once. The gene calls are TRBV6-1 and TRBJ1-2, with 8 bases aligning to TRBD1. V shed 7 bases, J shed 2 bases, and the junction held 6 bases outside the gene matches. The CDR3 extends over 14 amino acids. Germline V CDR1 and CDR2: MNHNS, SASEGT. CDR3 DNA sequence: TGTGCCAGCAAAACAGGGGGTAAAAACTATGGCTACACCTTC. Translated: CASKTGGKNYGYTF.

The chain links TRBV28 to TRBJ2-7; D is ambiguous. With 3 bases removed from V and 0 bases from J, the gap between germline ends came to 27 bases. There are 20 residues in the CDR3. Germline V lookup: CDR1 MDHEN, CDR2 SYDVKM. CDR3 loop: CASSFLSVTRNEAFSYEQYF. In DNA, the CDR3 is TGTGCCAGCAGTTTTCTATCCGTTACGAGAAACGAGGCCTTCTCCTACGAGCAGTACTTC.

This rearrangement joins TRBV4-1 to TRBJ2-1; 10 positions match TRBD1. There are 15 residues in the CDR3. The J segment lost 10 bases and the V segment lost 0 bases, leaving 6 bases of the junction unmatched. CDR1 MGHRA and CDR2 YSYEKL come from the germline V gene. The CDR3 region is CASSQDQGQGGEQFF. The CDR3 nucleotides read TGCGCCAGCAGCCAAGATCAAGGACAGGGGGGGGAGCAGTTCTTC.